Following are 10 T cell receptor beta chains from one sample sequenced in a study of tumor-infiltrating lymphocytes in primary liver carcinoma. TCR beta cDNA was made from approximately 500 ng total RNA with a constant-region primer. Sequencing libraries for TCR beta derived from three nested multiplex PCR rounds that used slightly modified ARM-PCR. A C-beta reverse primer and TRBV1-TRBV30 forward primers served in each of the first two PCR rounds, at roughly 10 cycles apiece. TCRdb fed the multiplex PCR reads into MiXCR, producing one record per CDR3 protein. The sample lists 45,000 or so distinct CDR3 sequences, approximately 70% occurring once. Unsorted bulk tissue, roughly 20-32 mg of it, served as the source for co-extraction of RNA and DNA. Sample: liver tumor tissue from sampling region 2. Indicated subset: tumor region T2, inferior pole. These receptors were taken from a man between 35 and 55 years old with primary liver carcinoma and hepatitis B virus infection.

Concerning this clonotype itself: A read error is likely, as this CDR3 ends without the conserved phenylalanine or tryptophan. The rearrangement links TRBV12-3 or TRBV12-4 to TRBJ2-1; TRBD2 matches at 7 bases. This CDR3 comprises 15 residues. In DNA form, the CDR3 reads TGTGCCAGCAGTTTTACCGGGACTACCTACAGTGAGCAGTTCTAC. Translating gives CASSFTGTTYSEQFY.

Worth noting for this clonotype: In this CDR3 the conserved last residue, phenylalanine or tryptophan, is missing, so a read error is likely. The CDR3 loop is CASSAAPRLYKQYS. CDR3 nucleotide sequence: TGTGCCAGCTCGGCGGCCCCCCGACTCTACAAGCAGTACTCC. The chain combines TRBV28 with TRBJ2-7; D is uncertain. Germline CDR1 is MDHEN and CDR2 is SYDVKM. There are 14 residues in the CDR3.

On this clonotype itself: One end of the junction does not line up with germline, which may come from a read error. This sequence joins TRBV30 and TRBJ1-5; TRBD1 aligns across 9 bases. Germline CDR1 and CDR2: GTSNPN and SVGIG (reference sequence). The CDR3 is 16 amino acids. DNA for the CDR3: TGTGCCCGGAGTAAAAAAGACAGGGGGGGATATCAGCCCCAGCATTTT. Its protein is CARSKKDRGGYQPQHF. Combining the CDR3 with reference TRBV30 and TRBJ1-5 gives the whole variable domain SQTIHQWPATLVQPVGSPLSLECTVEGTSNPNLYWYRQAAGRGLQLLFYSVGIGQISSEVPQNLSASRPQDRQFILSSKKLLLSDSGFYLCARSKKDRGGYQPQHFGDGTRLSIL.

For this clonotype: Germline is not matched at one junction end, which may reflect a read error. This chain joins TRBV5-1 and TRBJ1-4, with D possibly being TRBD1 (6 bases). Germline loops: CDR1 SGHRS, CDR2 YFSETQ. This CDR3 comprises 13 residues. CDR3 sequence: CASSMGQDEKLFF. Written as DNA, the CDR3 is TGCGCCAGCAGTATGGGACAAGATGAGAAACTGTTTTTT.

Of note for this clonotype: One end of the junction fails to match germline, which may point to a read error. The J gene is TRBJ2-7, the V gene TRBV7-9; possibly TRBD2 for D (6 bases). CDR1 is SEHNR, CDR2 FQNEAQ, per germline (reference sequence). The CDR3 loop spans 16 amino acids. Here the CDR3 DNA reads TGTGCCAGCAGCTTAGCAACAGGTCGGGAGTCCTACGAGCAATACTTC. Protein sequence: CASSLATGRESYEQYF.

The sample holds one count of this clonotype. One end of the junction varies from germline; a read error may be responsible. The gene calls are TRBV7-9 and TRBJ1-1; no reliable D call. Germline V lookup: CDR1 SEHNR, CDR2 FQNEAQ (reference sequence). The CDR3 sequence is 15 residues long. CDR3 amino acids: CASSFPTWAGTETFF. CDR3 nucleotide sequence: TGTGCCAGCAGCTTCCCGACATGGGCGGGCACTGAAACTTTCTTT.

This clonotype was seen many times. A read error may explain this, as a much larger clone is one base away. This sequence joins TRBV6-6 and TRBJ2-3, with D possibly TRBD2 on 5 matching bases. V was pared by 5 bases and J by 11 bases, with 14 bases between. Germline CDR1 reads MNHNY; CDR2 reads SVGAGI (reference sequence). The CDR3 runs 12 residues. CDR3 residues: CASSPDSVLQYF. DNA of the CDR3: TGTGCCAGCAGTCCGGACTCCGTTCTGCAGTATTTT.

As regards this clonotype: Mismatch with germline at one junction end may stem from a read error. The chain carries TRBV30 and TRBJ2-1; TRBD2 is a possible D gene (7 bases). From germline, CDR1 is GTSNPN and CDR2 SVGIG (reference sequence). This CDR3 contains 15 residues. CDR3 sequence: CAWKGVDLGGGEQIF. The CDR3 nucleotides read TGTGCCTGGAAAGGGGTCGACCTAGGGGGGGGTGAGCAGATCTTC.

Remarks on this clonotype: One end of the junction is discordant with germline, which a read error may explain. The chain has TRBV7-9 and TRBJ2-5; D not resolved. The CDR3 extends over 13 amino acids. From germline, CDR1 is SEHNR and CDR2 FQNEAQ (reference sequence). The CDR3 DNA reads TGTGTCAGCAGCCGTGGATTGGGAGAGACCCAGTACTTC. Protein: CVSSRGLGETQYF. The full variable domain, completed using reference TRBV7-9 and TRBJ2-5, is DTGVSQNPRHKITKRGQNVTFRCDPISEHNRLYWYRQTLGQGPEFLTYFQNEAQLEKSRLLSDRFSAERPKGSFSTLEIQRTEQGDSAMYLCVSSRGLGETQYFGPGTRLLVL.

Regarding this clonotype: One end of the junction fails to match germline, which may point to a read error. This chain joins TRBV29-1 and TRBJ2-5; 13 bases match TRBD2. There are 15 residues in the CDR3. From germline, CDR1 is SQVTM and CDR2 ANQGSEA. In DNA form, the CDR3 reads TGCATCATTTGGACTAGCGGGAGTTGGGCAGAGATCCAGTACTTC. This sequence encodes CIIWTSGSWAEIQYF.